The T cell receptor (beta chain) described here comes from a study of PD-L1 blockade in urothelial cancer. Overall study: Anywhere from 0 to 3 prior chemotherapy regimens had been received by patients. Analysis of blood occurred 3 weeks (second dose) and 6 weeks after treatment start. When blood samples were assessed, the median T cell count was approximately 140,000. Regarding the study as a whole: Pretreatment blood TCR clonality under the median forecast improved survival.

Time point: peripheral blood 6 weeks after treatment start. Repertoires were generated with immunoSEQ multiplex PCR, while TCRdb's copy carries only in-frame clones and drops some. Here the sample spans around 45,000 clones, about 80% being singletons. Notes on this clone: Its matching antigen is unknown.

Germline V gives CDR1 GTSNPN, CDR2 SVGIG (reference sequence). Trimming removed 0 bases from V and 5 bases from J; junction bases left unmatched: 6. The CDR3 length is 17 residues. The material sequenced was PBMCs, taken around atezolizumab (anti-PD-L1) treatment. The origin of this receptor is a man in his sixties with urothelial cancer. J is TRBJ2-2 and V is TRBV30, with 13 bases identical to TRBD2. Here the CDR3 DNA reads TGTGCCTGGAGTGTACTAGCGGGGGGGCCAGGGACCGGGGAGCTGTTTTTT. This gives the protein CAWSVLAGGPGTGELFF. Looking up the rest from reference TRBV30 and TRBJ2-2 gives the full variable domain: SQTIHQWPATLVQPVGSPLSLECTVEGTSNPNLYWYRQAAGRGLQLLFYSVGIGQISSEVPQNLSASRPQDRQFILSSKKLLLSDSGFYLCAWSVLAGGPGTGELFFGEGSRLTVL.